This T cell receptor (beta chain) was documented in a study of control samples from healthy donors and cancer patients. The germline gives CDR1 MGHRA, CDR2 YSYEKL. The CDR3 loop spans 15 amino acids. The V gene lost 1 base and the J gene lost 1 base, with 10 bases spanning the gap. Profiling relied on immunoSEQ multiplex PCR, and the TCRdb table lists in-frame clones only, not all of them. Among 150,000 to 200,000 clones listed, more than 85% were seen once. The source material was blood. V usage is TRBV4-1 and J usage is TRBJ1-1; D gene ambiguous. This sequence was found in a woman in her thirties or forties in good health. The DNA for the CDR3 is TGCGCCAGCAGCCAAGTTACCAACTCGAACACTGAAGCTTTCTTT. As protein: CASSQVTNSNTEAFF.